The entry below describes one T cell receptor beta chain. Per germline, CDR1 SNHLY and CDR2 FYNNEI. V gave up 6 bases and J gave up 9 bases, with 12 bases separating them. The CDR3 runs to 11 residues. Some clones are missing from TCRdb's copy, which holds only in-frame ones; the method was immunoSEQ multiplex PCR. The sample lists fewer than 60,000 clones, approximately 86% seen once, with about 0.71% in the top ten. The data were taken from a study of OX40 agonist ivuxolimab in advanced cancers. The material sequenced was CD4+ or CD8+ T cells sorted from blood, taken in a trial of the OX40 agonist ivuxolimab. The sequence came from an adult with an advanced solid tumor such as melanoma, head and neck, liver or kidney cancer. V is TRBV2 and J is TRBJ2-7, with no clear D. The CDR3 DNA reads TGTGCCAGCAGCTATGATAGAAGGCAGTACTTC. It codes for CASSYDRRQYF.